These 3 T cell receptor beta chains were sequenced from one sample in a study of shared clonotypes between healthy human individuals. Libraries were prepared by immunoSEQ multiplex PCR; TCRdb keeps only in-frame clonotypes and omits some of them. Of approximately 1,500,000 clones in the sample, 95% to 99% were seen once. The sequenced sample was naive CD4+ T cells sorted from blood. Subset: CD45RA+ positively selected. These receptors were taken from a man between 25 and 39 years old in good health.

The chain has TRBV5-6 and TRBJ2-4, with 12 positions matching TRBD1. The CDR3 runs to 19 residues. V shed 4 bases and J 1 base; nucleotides not matched to a gene: 12. The germline CDR1 and CDR2 sequences are SGHDT and YYEEEE. For the CDR3, the DNA is TGTGCCAGCAGCCCAACGGGACAGGGGGCGAGGTTGGCCAAAAACATTCAGTACTTC. The encoded protein is CASSPTGQGARLAKNIQYF.

The rearrangement joins TRBV4-1 to TRBJ2-1; possibly TRBD2 for D (7 bases). Germline assignment: CDR1 MGHRA and CDR2 YSYEKL. V was shortened by 0 bases and J by 0 bases, with 18 bases between the two germline ends. The CDR3 is 19 residues long. Here the CDR3 DNA reads TGCGCCAGCAGCCAAGATTTGGGCGCGGGGGCCAGCTCCTACAATGAGCAGTTCTTC. It translates to CASSQDLGAGASSYNEQFF.

V and J are TRBV6-5 and TRBJ2-7; the match to TRBD1 covers 7 bases. The V and J ends lost 6 bases and 2 bases, in that order; junction bases with no gene match: 7. This CDR3 region has 14 residues. Germline-derived CDR1 and CDR2 are MNHEY and SVGAGI. CDR3 residues: CASSPTGSTYEQYF. CDR3 DNA sequence: TGTGCCAGCAGCCCGACAGGGTCAACCTACGAGCAGTACTTC.